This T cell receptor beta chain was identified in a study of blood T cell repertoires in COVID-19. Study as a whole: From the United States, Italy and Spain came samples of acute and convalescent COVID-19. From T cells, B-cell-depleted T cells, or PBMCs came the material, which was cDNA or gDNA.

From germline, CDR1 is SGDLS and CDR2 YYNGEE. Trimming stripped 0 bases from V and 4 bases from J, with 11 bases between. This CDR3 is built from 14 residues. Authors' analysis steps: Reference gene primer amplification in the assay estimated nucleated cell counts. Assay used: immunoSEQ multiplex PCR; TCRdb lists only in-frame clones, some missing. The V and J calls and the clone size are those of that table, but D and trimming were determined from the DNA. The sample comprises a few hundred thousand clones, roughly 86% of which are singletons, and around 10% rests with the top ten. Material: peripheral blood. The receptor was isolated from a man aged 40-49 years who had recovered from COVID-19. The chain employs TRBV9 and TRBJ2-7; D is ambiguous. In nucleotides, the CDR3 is TGTGCCAGCAGCGTAGAGAGTCAATCTTACGAGCAGTACTTC. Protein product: CASSVESQSYEQYF.